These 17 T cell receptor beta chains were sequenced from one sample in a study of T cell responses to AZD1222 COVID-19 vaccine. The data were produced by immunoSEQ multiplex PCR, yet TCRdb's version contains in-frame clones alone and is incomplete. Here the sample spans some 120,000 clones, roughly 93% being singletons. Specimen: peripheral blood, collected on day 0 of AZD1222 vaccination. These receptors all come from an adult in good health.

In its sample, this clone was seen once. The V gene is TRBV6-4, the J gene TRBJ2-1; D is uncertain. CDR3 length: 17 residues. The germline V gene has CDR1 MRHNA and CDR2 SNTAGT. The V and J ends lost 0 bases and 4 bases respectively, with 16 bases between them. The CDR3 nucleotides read TGTGCCAGCAGTGACTCGACATTGCAGATGTTTTACAATGAGCAGTTCTTC. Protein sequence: CASSDSTLQMFYNEQFF.

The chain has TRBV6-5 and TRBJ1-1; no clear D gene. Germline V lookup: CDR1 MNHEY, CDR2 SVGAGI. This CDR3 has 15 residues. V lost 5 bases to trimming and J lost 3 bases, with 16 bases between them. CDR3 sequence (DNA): TGTGCCAGCAGTCCCAACCCTAATCTTTACACTGAAGCTTTCTTT. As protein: CASSPNPNLYTEAFF.

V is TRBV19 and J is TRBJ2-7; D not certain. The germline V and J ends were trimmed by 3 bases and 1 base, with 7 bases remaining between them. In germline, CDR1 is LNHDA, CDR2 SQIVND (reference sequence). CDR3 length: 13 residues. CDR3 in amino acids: CASSIGRSYEQYF. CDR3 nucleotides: TGTGCCAGTAGTATCGGCAGGTCCTACGAGCAGTACTTC.

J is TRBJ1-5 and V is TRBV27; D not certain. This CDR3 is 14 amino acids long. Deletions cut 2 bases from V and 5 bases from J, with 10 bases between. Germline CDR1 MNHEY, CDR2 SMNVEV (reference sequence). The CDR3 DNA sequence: TGTGCCAGCAGTTTAAGTGGAGGGCATCAGCCCCAGCATTTT. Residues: CASSLSGGHQPQHF.

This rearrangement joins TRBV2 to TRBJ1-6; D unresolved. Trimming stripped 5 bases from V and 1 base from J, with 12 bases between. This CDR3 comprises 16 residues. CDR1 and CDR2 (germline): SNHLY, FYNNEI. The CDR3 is CASSLRESSYNSPLHF. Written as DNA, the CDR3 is TGTGCCAGCAGTCTGAGGGAAAGTTCCTATAATTCACCCCTCCACTTT.

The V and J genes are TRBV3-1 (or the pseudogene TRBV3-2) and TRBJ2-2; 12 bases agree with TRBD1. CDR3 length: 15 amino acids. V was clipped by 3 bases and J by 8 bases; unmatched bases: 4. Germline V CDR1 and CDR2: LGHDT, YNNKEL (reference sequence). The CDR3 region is CASSQEGQGAGELFF. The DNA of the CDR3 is TGTGCCAGCAGCCAGGAGGGACAGGGGGCTGGGGAGCTGTTTTTT.

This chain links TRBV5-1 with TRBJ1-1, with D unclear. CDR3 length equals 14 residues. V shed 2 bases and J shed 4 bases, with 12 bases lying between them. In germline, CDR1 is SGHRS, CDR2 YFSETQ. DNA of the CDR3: TGCGCCAGCAGCTTAGAAGGGATCGGCACTGAAGCTTTCTTT. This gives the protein CASSLEGIGTEAFF.

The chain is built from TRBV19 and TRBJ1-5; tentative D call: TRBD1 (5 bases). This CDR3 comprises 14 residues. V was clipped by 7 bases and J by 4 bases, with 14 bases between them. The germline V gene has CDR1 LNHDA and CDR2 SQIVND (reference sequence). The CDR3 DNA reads TGTGCCAGTACCTTCGACGGGGGGAATCAGCCCCAGCATTTT. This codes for CASTFDGGNQPQHF.

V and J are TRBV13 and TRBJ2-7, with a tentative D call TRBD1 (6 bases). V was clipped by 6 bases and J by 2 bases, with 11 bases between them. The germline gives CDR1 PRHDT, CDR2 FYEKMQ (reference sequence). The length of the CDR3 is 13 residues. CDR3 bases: TGTGCCAGCAGGTGGGCAGGGGCCTACGAGCAGTACTTC. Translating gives CASRWAGAYEQYF.

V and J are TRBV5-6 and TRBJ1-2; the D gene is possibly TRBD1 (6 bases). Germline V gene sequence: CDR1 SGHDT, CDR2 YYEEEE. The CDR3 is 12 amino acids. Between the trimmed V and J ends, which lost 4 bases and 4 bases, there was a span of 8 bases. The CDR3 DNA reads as TGTGCCAGCAGCGAAGGGGGCTATGGCTACACCTTC. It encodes CASSEGGYGYTF.

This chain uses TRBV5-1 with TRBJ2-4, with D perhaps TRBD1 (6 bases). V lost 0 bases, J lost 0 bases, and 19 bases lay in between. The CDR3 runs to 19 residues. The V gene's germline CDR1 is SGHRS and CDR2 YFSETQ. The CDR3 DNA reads TGCGCCAGCAGCTTGGTGTCGGGGACGGGACAATTAGCCAAAAACATTCAGTACTTC. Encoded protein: CASSLVSGTGQLAKNIQYF.

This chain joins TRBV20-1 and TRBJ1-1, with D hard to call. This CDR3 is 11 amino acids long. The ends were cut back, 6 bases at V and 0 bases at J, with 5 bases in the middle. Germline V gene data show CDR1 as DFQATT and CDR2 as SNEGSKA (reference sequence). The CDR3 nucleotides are TGCAGTGCGAGGGTGAACACTGAAGCTTTCTTT. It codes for CSARVNTEAFF.

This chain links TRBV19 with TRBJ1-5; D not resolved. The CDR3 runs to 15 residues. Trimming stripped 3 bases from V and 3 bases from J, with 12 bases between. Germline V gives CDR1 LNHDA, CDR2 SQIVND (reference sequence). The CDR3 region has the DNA TGTGCCAGTAGTATTGGAGGGTCAGACAATCAGCCCCAGCATTTT. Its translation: CASSIGGSDNQPQHF.

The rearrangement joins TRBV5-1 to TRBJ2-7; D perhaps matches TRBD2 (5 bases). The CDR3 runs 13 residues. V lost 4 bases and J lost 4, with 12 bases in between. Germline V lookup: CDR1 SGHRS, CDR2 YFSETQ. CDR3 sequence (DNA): TGCGCCAGCAGCCTGGGGAGACAATACGAGCAGTACTTC. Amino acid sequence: CASSLGRQYEQYF.

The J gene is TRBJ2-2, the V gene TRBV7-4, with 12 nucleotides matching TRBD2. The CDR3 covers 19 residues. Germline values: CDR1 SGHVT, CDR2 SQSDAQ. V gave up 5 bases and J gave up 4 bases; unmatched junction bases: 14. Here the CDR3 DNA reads TGTGCCAGCAGCAACCCGACTAGCGGGGGCTCGGGGGGCACCGGGGAGCTGTTTTTT. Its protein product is CASSNPTSGGSGGTGELFF.

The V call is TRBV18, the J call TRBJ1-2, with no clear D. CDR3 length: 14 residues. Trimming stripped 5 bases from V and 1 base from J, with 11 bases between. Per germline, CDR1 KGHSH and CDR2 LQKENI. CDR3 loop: CASSERDNNYGYTF. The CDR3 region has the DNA TGTGCCAGCTCAGAGAGAGATAATAACTATGGCTACACCTTC.

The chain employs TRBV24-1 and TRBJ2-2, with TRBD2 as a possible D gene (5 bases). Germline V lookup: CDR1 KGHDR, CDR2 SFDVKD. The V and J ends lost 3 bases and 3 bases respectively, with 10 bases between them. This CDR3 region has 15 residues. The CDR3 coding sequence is TGTGCCACCAGTGATGGAGGTTTTGACACCGGGGAGCTGTTTTTT. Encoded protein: CATSDGGFDTGELFF.